These T cell receptor beta chains were read from a single sample in a study of vaccination and CD4 T cells after COVID-19. TCRdb recomputed calls from the PCR reads with MiXCR, one row per CDR3 protein. Of thousands of distinct CDR3 sequences listed, under 55% are singletons. Their cognate antigens are unknown. The specimen sequenced was CD4+ T cells from blood, cultured in vitro. The source is a human donor who had recovered from COVID-19. The CDR3 runs from the conserved cysteine through the conserved F or W. The D gene is left open where the match is weak. Clone size is shown for a subset of rows, as once, few, many or a class of expanded clone.

d_call	v_call	cdr3_length	j_call	clone_size	cdr3_nt	cdr3_aa
.	TRBV6-5	15	TRBJ1-2	.	TGTGCCAGCAGTTACTCCAGTGTACCTAACTATGGCTACACCTTC	CASSYSSVPNYGYTF
.	TRBV30	14	TRBJ1-1	few	TGTGCCTGGAGTAAAGGCAGGGGAGACACTGAAGCTTTCTTT	CAWSKGRGDTEAFF
TRBD2	TRBV24-1	15	TRBJ2-1	.	TGTGCCACCAGTGAGTCGTTGGGACTAGCCAATGAGCAGTTCTTC	CATSESLGLANEQFF
.	TRBV30	11	TRBJ1-1	.	TGTGCCTGGAGTGTAGGCACTGAAGCTTTCTTT	CAWSVGTEAFF
.	TRBV14	18	TRBJ2-2	.	TGTGCCAGCAGCCCAACCCTAGCGTATGGGGAGTCTACCGGGGAGCTGTTTTTT	CASSPTLAYGESTGELFF
TRBD1	TRBV12-3/TRBV12-4	15	TRBJ2-2	.	TGTGCCAGCAGTCTGGGGGACAGCAACACCGGGGAGCTGTTTTTT	CASSLGDSNTGELFF
TRBD1	TRBV5-1	15	TRBJ2-5	.	TGCGCCAGCAGCTTGGCTGGGGACAGGGAAGGGACCCAGTACTTC	CASSLAGDREGTQYF
.	TRBV2	13	TRBJ1-4	.	TGTGCCAGCAGTGAACAGGGAAGGGAAAAACTGTTTTTT	CASSEQGREKLFF
.	TRBV6-5	15	TRBJ2-7	.	TGTGCCAGCAGTTACGGGGGGCTAGGATCCTACGAGCAGTACTTC	CASSYGGLGSYEQYF
TRBD1	TRBV19	14	TRBJ1-6	few	TGTGCCAGTAGATCTACAGGGGGGCGATCACCCCTCCACTTT	CASRSTGGRSPLHF
.	TRBV20-1	14	TRBJ2-7	once	TGCAGTGCTGAGGACGGGGACATAGCTGTCGAGCAGTACTTC	CSAEDGDIAVEQYF
.	TRBV25-1	13	TRBJ1-1	few	TGTGCCAGCATTAAACAGGGAGGTACTGAAGCTTTCTTT	CASIKQGGTEAFF
.	TRBV6-1	13	TRBJ2-7	.	TGTGCCAGCAGTGTGGACTTGTTTGGTGAGCAGTACTTC	CASSVDLFGEQYF
TRBD1	TRBV29-1	13	TRBJ1-5	.	TGCAGCGTTGAACAGGGGGACAATCAGCCTCAGCATTTT	CSVEQGDNQPQHF
TRBD2	TRBV12-3/TRBV12-4	15	TRBJ2-5	.	TGTGCCAGCAGTTTAGGGGGACTAGCTAGAGAGACCCAGTACTTC	CASSLGGLARETQYF
TRBD1	TRBV20-1	13	TRBJ2-7	.	TGCAGTGCTGAGGACAGGGGAGACTACGAGCAGTACTTC	CSAEDRGDYEQYF
.	TRBV18	13	TRBJ2-5	.	TGTGCCACCGCCCCAGGGATACAAGAGACCCAGTACTTC	CATAPGIQETQYF
.	TRBV12-3/TRBV12-4	15	TRBJ2-3	.	TGTGCCAGCAGTTTTGAACGGGGATACACAGATACGCAGTATTTT	CASSFERGYTDTQYF
TRBD2	TRBV2	15	TRBJ2-7	few	TGTGCCAGCAAAGGACTAGCGGGAGATGCCCACGAGCAGTACTTC	CASKGLAGDAHEQYF
TRBD1	TRBV20-1	14	TRBJ1-5	few	TGCAGTGCAAACGCCGGGACAGGGGCCCAGCCCCAGCATTTT	CSANAGTGAQPQHF
.	TRBV30	13	TRBJ2-3	.	TGTGCCTGGAGTGTACGGGGAGCAGATACGCAGTATTTT	CAWSVRGADTQYF
.	TRBV7-9	12	TRBJ2-7	.	TGTGCCAGCAGGTGGGAAGGCCACGAGCAGTACTTC	CASRWEGHEQYF
.	TRBV6-4	13	TRBJ2-1	once	TGTGCCAGCAGTGACCGGTCTATTGGTGAGCAGTTCTTC	CASSDRSIGEQFF
.	TRBV28	14	TRBJ2-7	.	TGTGCCAGCACCACTTCCGGGGACGCCCCCGAGCAGTACTTC	CASTTSGDAPEQYF
.	TRBV4-3	14	TRBJ2-7	.	TGCGCCAGCAGCCAAGAAATAGGGGACTACGAGCAGTACTTC	CASSQEIGDYEQYF
.	TRBV15	13	TRBJ2-7	few	TGTGCCACCAGCCTCGGGGGAGCCTACGAGCAGTACTTC	CATSLGGAYEQYF
.	TRBV7-9	17	TRBJ1-6	medium-sized	TGTGCCAGCAGCTCGACCCGCCCAACTGGGGGAAATTCACCCCTCCACTTT	CASSSTRPTGGNSPLHF
TRBD2	TRBV7-9	17	TRBJ2-1	.	TGTGCCAGCAGCTTAGTTAGCGGGAGGGCCGCGGACAATGAGCAGTTCTTC	CASSLVSGRAADNEQFF
TRBD1	TRBV27	15	TRBJ1-5	medium-sized	TGTGCCAGCAGTTTGTCCGGGACAGGGAATCAGCCCCAGCATTTT	CASSLSGTGNQPQHF
.	TRBV20-1	13	TRBJ1-1	.	TGCAGTGCTAGGGGAGAGTTAAACACTGAAGCTTTCTTT	CSARGELNTEAFF
TRBD2	TRBV9	13	TRBJ2-1	once	TGTGCCAGCAGCGTAGAAGGGGCGGGGGAGAAGTTCTTC	CASSVEGAGEKFF
.	TRBV10-3	16	TRBJ1-5	.	TGTGCCATCAGTGAGGGCAGGGGCTATAGCAATCAGCCCCAGCATTTT	CAISEGRGYSNQPQHF
TRBD2	TRBV6-5	18	TRBJ2-7	large	TGTGCCAGCAGTTACCCAAATAGGGCGGGAGTATCTAGAAACGAGCAGTACTTC	CASSYPNRAGVSRNEQYF
TRBD1	TRBV12-3/TRBV12-4	11	TRBJ1-2	.	TGTGCCAGCAGGGGGACAGGTGGCTACACCTTC	CASRGTGGYTF
.	TRBV20-1	12	TRBJ2-7	.	TGCAGTGCTCCGGTGAGCTCCTACGAGCAGTACTTC	CSAPVSSYEQYF
.	TRBV6-1	13	TRBJ2-7	large	TGTGCCAGCAGGGGAACAGGGAGCGACGAGCAGTACTTC	CASRGTGSDEQYF
.	TRBV7-2	15	TRBJ2-7	.	TGTGCCAGCAGCTGGGACGGTTTCGGGTCCTACGAGCAGTACTTT	CASSWDGFGSYEQYF
.	TRBV19	13	TRBJ2-5	.	TGTGCCAGTGGACTTGGGTTACAAGAGACCCAGTACTTC	CASGLGLQETQYF
.	TRBV20-1	12	TRBJ1-2	few	TGCAGTGCTAGGGTGACGAACTATGGCTACACCTTC	CSARVTNYGYTF
.	TRBV7-9	13	TRBJ2-2	.	TGTGCCAGCAGCTTAAGCCCCACCGGGGAGCTGTTTTTT	CASSLSPTGELFF
TRBD1	TRBV28	16	TRBJ2-1	few	TGTGCCAGCAGTTACACCGGGACAGAATCCTACAATGAGCAGTTCTTC	CASSYTGTESYNEQFF
.	TRBV2	15	TRBJ1-2	.	TGTGCCAGCAGGGACGGGTCTCTGGGCGACTATGGCTACACCTTC	CASRDGSLGDYGYTF
TRBD1	TRBV14	14	TRBJ1-1	.	TGTACCAGCAGCCCAACAGGGGGAAGTACTGAAGCTTTCTTT	CTSSPTGGSTEAFF
.	TRBV6-1	14	TRBJ1-1	few	TGTGCCAGCAGTGGGACCGGGACGCTTACTGAAGCTTTCTTT	CASSGTGTLTEAFF
.	TRBV7-9	15	TRBJ1-1	.	TGTGCCAGCAGCGCCAGTGTTTACATGAACACTGAAGCTTTCTTT	CASSASVYMNTEAFF
TRBD2	TRBV6-1	15	TRBJ2-3	.	TGTGCCAGCAGCGTCACTAGCGGGAGCACAGATACGCAGTATTTT	CASSVTSGSTDTQYF
TRBD1	TRBV6-5	15	TRBJ1-2	few	TGTGCCAGCAGTTCCACTCCTGGACAGGCCTATGGCTACACCTTC	CASSSTPGQAYGYTF
TRBD1	TRBV15	13	TRBJ1-2	.	TGTGCCACCAGCAGACGGGACAGGGAAGGCTACACCTTC	CATSRRDREGYTF
.	TRBV7-9	14	TRBJ2-1	.	TGTGCCAGCAGCTTGGTCTACCCCTACAATGAGCAGTTCTTC	CASSLVYPYNEQFF
.	TRBV30	15	TRBJ1-3	.	TGTGCCTGGTCGCGAGATTCCTTCTCTGGAAACACCATATATTTT	CAWSRDSFSGNTIYF
TRBD1	TRBV7-2	15	TRBJ1-1	.	TGTGCCAGCAGCCTCGCAGGGGGCGCAGGCACTGAAGCTTTCTTT	CASSLAGGAGTEAFF
.	TRBV11-3	14	TRBJ2-2	medium-sized	TGTGCCAGCAGCTTAGTCCAGGTCTTCGGGGAGCTGTTTTTT	CASSLVQVFGELFF
.	TRBV19	15	TRBJ2-3	.	TGTGCCAGTAGGGGGACCTCCCCTAGCACAGATACGCAGTATTTT	CASRGTSPSTDTQYF
.	TRBV28	15	TRBJ1-4	.	TGTGCCAGCAGTACATTTGTGAGGGGCCTTGAAAAACTGTTTTTT	CASSTFVRGLEKLFF
TRBD2	TRBV20-1	15	TRBJ2-1	.	TGCAGTGCCAGGGAGGGTAGTGCGTCCCACAATGAGCAGTTCTTC	CSAREGSASHNEQFF
TRBD1	TRBV5-1	14	TRBJ2-4	.	TGCGCCAGCAGCGGAGCTGACAGGGGAGGCATTCAGTACTTC	CASSGADRGGIQYF
TRBD1	TRBV11-3	15	TRBJ2-7	.	TGTGCCAGCAGCTTTTCCGGGACAGGGCTCTACGAGCAGTACTTC	CASSFSGTGLYEQYF
.	TRBV5-6	15	TRBJ1-5	.	TGTGCCAGCAGCTACGGGACACGGGTTTCACAGCCCCAGCATTTT	CASSYGTRVSQPQHF